This entry is about one TCR beta chain. It has no known antigen specificity. No per-base quality is available; no much larger clone lies one base away. The sample belongs to a study of shared clonotypes between healthy human individuals (dated by TCRdb to 2019 to 2021). As for the study more broadly: A few men and a couple of women, aged 18 to 49 years, made up the cohort. For each donor, CD4 naive and CD4 memory were each run on three plates, CD8 naive on two plates, and CD8 memory on one plate. To estimate repertoire size and how much clonotypes are shared between individuals, the study performed deep sequencing of blood TCR repertoires from a few healthy adults. Libraries were prepared and TCR repertoires were sequenced by different laboratories using diverse techniques, in order to increase sequencing depth and limit assay-specific biases. Each donor's leukapheresis produced roughly between about 0.8 and 10 billion PBMCs.

Using the deep immunoSEQ assay, TCR CDR3 regions were amplified from genomic DNA by multiplex PCR. For each cell subset, the extracted genomic DNA was distributed evenly across all wells of several immunoSEQ 96-well plates, and each plate served as one replicate. Each replicate PCR for sorted subsets received about 180 ng genomic DNA, equal to tens of thousands of T cell genomes. The purified libraries were quantified using a Qubit 3.0 fluorometer, sized with a Bioanalyzer 2100, and then quantified again using the KAPA Library Quantification kit. Each immunoSEQ 96-well plate was sequenced on its own single-read 150-cycle Illumina NextSeq 550 flow cell. The source study handled its data this way. Because only junctional sequences without quality scores were contained in the immunoSEQ output, filtering matching that applied to full-length reads could not be performed. To assign V/J genes and CDR3, sequences were annotated using PyIR, a Python wrapper for IgBLAST v1.9, with IMGT germline references. Reads were removed for weak V/J assignments (E-value above 1e-6), missing CDR3, stop codons, out-of-frame junctions, or ambiguous translated residues. A V3J clonotype was defined by an identical inferred V gene, J gene, and CDR3 amino acid sequence. Percentage overlap between repertoires was computed as shared unique clonotypes divided by the size of the smaller repertoire. Three approaches were used to assess repertoire richness: RTK rarefaction, the Chao1 estimator, and Recon v2.1 estimates of unobserved clonotypes. Generation probabilities for all TCRbeta clonotypes obtained by the gDNA method from a handful of donors were computed using OLGA. The source is immuneACCESS, and TCRdb retained only in-frame sequences with V and J called. Part of the clones is not carried over; for the studies checked, unresolved V genes explain less than half of this, and the remainder is unexplained. The V and J calls and the clone size are those of that table, but D and trimming were determined from the DNA. The sample table holds 850,000 to 1,200,000 clones, of which about 74% were seen once. Together, the top ten hold roughly 1.5% of the sample.

The donors were healthy, HIV-negative adults who had no recently reported acute infections or vaccinations. Every donor was a Caucasian adult living in Nashville, Tennessee, USA. CD4+ T cells were enriched by magnetic negative selection; naive cells were then positively selected on CD45RA, and the negative fraction formed the memory subset. Blood was obtained by leukapheresis, after which PBMCs were separated by Ficoll-Histopaque density gradient centrifugation and cryopreserved in liquid nitrogen vapor phase. Analytical flow cytometry was used to check the purity and quantity of each magnetically sorted T cell population. Genomic DNA was isolated from every sorted fraction and measured by UV absorbance on a Nanodrop 2000c. Including the terminal cysteine and phenylalanine, the CDR3 comprises 13 residues. Just CDR3 DNA is preserved here, 39 bases in frame from base 1. CDR1 is given as SNHLY and CDR2 as FYNNEI, both from the germline V gene. V and J are truncated by 10 bases and 0 bases respectively, leaving an intervening sequence of 7 bases.

What the authors observed across the whole study: Compared with non-shared clonotypes, the clonotypes found in all four sorted-subset donors had higher generation probabilities. The genetic and exposure-history diversity represented was limited by the small number of donors. When several donors were compared, the shared fraction of clonotypes was around 4.6% for naive CD4, more than 3% for naive CD8, 2.3% for memory CD4, and approximately 0.4% for memory CD8. Naive subsets generally had larger estimated clonotype richness than memory subsets. Only blood was sampled, and tissue TCR repertoires likely differ from those in blood. Rarefaction of sorted-subset datasets indicated incomplete sequencing despite the large sequencing depth. Based on pairwise subsampling, the degree of clonotype sharing among donors was expected to be affected by sequencing depth.

The material sequenced was memory CD4+ T cells sorted from blood. This specimen's cell subset or site label, interpreted: CD45RA-negative fraction. The clonotype comes from a young man in good health. The sequence joins TRBV2 to TRBJ2-6; the D gene is unclear. The CDR3 region has the sequence CATQSSGANVLTF. Here is the DNA: TGTGCCACTCAGAGCTCTGGGGCCAACGTCCTGACTTTC.